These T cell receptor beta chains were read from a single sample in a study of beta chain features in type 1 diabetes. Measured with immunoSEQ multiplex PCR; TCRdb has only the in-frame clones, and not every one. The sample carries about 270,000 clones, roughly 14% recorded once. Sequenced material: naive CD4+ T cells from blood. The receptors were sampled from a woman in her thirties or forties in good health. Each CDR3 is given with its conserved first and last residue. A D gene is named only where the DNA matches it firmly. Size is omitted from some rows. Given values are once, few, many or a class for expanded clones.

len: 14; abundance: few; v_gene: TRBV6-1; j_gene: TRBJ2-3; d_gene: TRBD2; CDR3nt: TGTGCCAGCGGGGCAGGCGGGGGGGTAGATACGCAGTATTTT; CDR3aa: CASGAGGGVDTQYF
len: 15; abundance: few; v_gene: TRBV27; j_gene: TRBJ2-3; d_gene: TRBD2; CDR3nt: TGTGCCAGCAGCGGACTAGCGGGGCCTGAAGATACGCAGTATTTT; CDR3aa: CASSGLAGPEDTQYF
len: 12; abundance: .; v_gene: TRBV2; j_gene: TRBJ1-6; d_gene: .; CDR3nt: TGTGCCAGCACTAGCGATAATTCACCCCTCCACTTT; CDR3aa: CASTSDNSPLHF
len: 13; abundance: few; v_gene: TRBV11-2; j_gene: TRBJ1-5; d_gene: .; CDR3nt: TGTGCCAGCAGCTCCACGGTAGGGGAGCCCCAGCATTTT; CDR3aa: CASSSTVGEPQHF
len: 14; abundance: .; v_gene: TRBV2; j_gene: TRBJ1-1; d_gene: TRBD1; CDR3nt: TGTGCCAGCAAATACAGGGGCGTGTACACTGAAGCTTTCTTT; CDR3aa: CASKYRGVYTEAFF
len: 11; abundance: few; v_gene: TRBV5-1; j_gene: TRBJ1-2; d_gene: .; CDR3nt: TGCGCCAGCAGCTCCGTCTATGGCTACACCTTC; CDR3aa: CASSSVYGYTF
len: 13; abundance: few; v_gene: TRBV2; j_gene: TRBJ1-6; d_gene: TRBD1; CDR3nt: TGTGCCAGCAATGGACAGGGTCGCTCACCCCTCCACTTT; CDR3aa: CASNGQGRSPLHF
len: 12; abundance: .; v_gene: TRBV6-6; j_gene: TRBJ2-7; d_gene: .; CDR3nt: TGTGCCAGCAGCCCAGCCCACAGCGAGCAGTACTTC; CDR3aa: CASSPAHSEQYF
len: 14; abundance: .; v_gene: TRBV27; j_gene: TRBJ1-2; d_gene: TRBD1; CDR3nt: TGTGCCAGCACCTCCGGGGACAGGAACTATGGCTACACCTTC; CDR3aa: CASTSGDRNYGYTF
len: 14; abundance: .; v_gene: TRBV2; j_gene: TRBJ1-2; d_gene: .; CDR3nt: TGTGCCAGCAGTGAGAGAGACACTAACTATGGCTACACCTTC; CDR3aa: CASSERDTNYGYTF
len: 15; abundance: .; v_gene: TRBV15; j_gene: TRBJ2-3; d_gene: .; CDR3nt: TGTGCCACCAGCAGAAACACAGGATTCACAGATACGCAGTATTTT; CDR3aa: CATSRNTGFTDTQYF
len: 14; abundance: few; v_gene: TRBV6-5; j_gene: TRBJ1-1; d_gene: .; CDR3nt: TGTGCCAGCAAGAGGGCGGCGGGTCTCGCTGAAGCTTTCTTT; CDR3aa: CASKRAAGLAEAFF
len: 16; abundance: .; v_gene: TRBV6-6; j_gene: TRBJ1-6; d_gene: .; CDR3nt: TGTGCCAGTTCCGGGGTAGGTCCAGGCGGCCGGTCACCCCTCCACTTT; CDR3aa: CASSGVGPGGRSPLHF
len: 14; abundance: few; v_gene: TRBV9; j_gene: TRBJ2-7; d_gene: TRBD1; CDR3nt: TGTGCCAGCAGCCGGACAGGGGTGATTTACGAGCAGTACTTC; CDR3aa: CASSRTGVIYEQYF
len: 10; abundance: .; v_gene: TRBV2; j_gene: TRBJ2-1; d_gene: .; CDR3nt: TGTGCCACCAACGAGGGCAGGCAGTTCTTC; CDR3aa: CATNEGRQFF
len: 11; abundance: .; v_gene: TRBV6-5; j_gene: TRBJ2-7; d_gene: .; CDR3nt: TGTGCCAGCAGGGACAGCTACGAGCAGTACTTC; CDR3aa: CASRDSYEQYF
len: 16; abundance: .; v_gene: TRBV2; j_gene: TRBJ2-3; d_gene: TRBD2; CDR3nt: TGTGCCAGCAGTCCGACTAGCGGGGCCCCCCCAGATACGCAGTATTTT; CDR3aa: CASSPTSGAPPDTQYF